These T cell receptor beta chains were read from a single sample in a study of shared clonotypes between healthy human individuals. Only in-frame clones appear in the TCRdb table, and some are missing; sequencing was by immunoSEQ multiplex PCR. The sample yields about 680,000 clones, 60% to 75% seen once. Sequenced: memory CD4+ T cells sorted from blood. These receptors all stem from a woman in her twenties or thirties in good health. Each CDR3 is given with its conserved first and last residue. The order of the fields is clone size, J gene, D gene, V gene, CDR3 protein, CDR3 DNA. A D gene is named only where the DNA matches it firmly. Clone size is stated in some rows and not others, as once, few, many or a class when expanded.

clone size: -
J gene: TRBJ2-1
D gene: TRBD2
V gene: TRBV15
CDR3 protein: CATTDLAGGNEQFF
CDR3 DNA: TGTGCCACCACCGACTTAGCGGGAGGTAATGAGCAGTTCTTC

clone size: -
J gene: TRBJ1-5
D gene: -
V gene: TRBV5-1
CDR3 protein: CASSLNGFDNQPQHF
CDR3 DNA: TGCGCCAGCAGCCTAAACGGTTTTGACAATCAGCCCCAGCATTTT

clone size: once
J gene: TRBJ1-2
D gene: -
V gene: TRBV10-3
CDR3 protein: CAISGDSPRSYGYTF
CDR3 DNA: TGTGCCATCAGTGGGGATTCCCCCCGGTCCTATGGCTACACCTTC

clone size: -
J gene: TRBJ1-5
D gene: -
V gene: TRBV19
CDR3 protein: CASSATWGGNQPQHF
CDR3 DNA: TGTGCCAGTAGTGCGACCTGGGGAGGCAATCAGCCCCAGCATTTT

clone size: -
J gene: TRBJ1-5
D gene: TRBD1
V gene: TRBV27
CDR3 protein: CASSPLLGTGDSNQPQHF
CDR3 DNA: TGTGCCAGCAGTCCCCTACTCGGGACAGGAGATAGCAATCAGCCCCAGCATTTT

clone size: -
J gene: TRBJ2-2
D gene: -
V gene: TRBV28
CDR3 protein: CASRVGQPDTGELFF
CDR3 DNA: TGTGCCAGCAGGGTGGGACAACCTGATACCGGGGAGCTGTTTTTT

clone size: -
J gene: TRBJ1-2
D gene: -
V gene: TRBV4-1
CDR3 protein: CASSQEGAGYGYTF
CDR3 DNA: TGCGCCAGCAGCCAAGAAGGGGCAGGGTATGGCTACACCTTC

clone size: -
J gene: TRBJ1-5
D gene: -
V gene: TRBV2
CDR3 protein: CASAGQLGGNQPQHF
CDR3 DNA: TGTGCCAGCGCAGGACAATTAGGGGGGAATCAGCCCCAGCATTTT

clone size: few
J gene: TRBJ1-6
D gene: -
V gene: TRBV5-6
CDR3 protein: CASRFWAYNSPLHF
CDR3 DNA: TGTGCCAGTAGATTTTGGGCCTATAATTCACCCCTCCACTTT

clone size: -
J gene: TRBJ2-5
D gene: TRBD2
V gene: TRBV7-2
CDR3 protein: CASSLGLAGGRETQYF
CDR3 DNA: TGTGCCAGCAGCTTAGGACTCGCGGGAGGGCGAGAGACCCAGTACTTC

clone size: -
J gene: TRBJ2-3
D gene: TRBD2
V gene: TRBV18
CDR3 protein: CASSRNSGMTDTQYF
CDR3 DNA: TGTGCCAGCTCACGGAATAGCGGGATGACAGATACGCAGTATTTT

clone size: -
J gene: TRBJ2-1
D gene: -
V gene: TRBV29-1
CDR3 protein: CSVEDRRSSYNEQFF
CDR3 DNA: TGCAGCGTTGAAGATCGGCGGAGCTCCTACAATGAGCAGTTCTTC

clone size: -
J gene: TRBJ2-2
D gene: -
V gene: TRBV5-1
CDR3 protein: CASSPIPTGELFF
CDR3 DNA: TGCGCCAGCAGCCCTATCCCCACCGGGGAGCTGTTTTTT

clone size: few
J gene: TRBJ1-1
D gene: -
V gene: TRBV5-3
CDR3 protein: CARSLCRRENTEAFF
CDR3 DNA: TGTGCCAGAAGCTTGTGTCGCAGGGAGAACACTGAAGCTTTCTTT

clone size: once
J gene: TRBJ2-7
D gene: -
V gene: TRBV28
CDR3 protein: CASSRTLGWGEQYF
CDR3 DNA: TGTGCCAGCAGCCGGACCCTAGGGTGGGGGGAGCAGTACTTC

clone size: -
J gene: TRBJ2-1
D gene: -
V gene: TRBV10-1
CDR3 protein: CASSAASDGFNEQFF
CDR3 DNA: TGCGCCAGCAGTGCCGCCTCGGACGGATTCAATGAGCAGTTCTTC

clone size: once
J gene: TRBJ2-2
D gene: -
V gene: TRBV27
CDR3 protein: CASTRTGPPGELFF
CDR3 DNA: TGTGCCAGCACCCGTACAGGGCCCCCCGGGGAGCTGTTTTTT

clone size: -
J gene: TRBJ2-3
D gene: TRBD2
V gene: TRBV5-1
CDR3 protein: CASSPSGRWTDTQYF
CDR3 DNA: TGCGCCAGCAGCCCTAGCGGAAGGTGGACAGATACGCAGTATTTT

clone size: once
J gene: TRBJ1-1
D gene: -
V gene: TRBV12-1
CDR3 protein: CAMKCGQFDTEAFF
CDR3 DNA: TGTGCCATGAAGTGTGGGCAATTCGACACTGAAGCTTTCTTT

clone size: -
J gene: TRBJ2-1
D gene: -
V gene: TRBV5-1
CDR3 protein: CASSLEPGLADEQFF
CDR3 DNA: TGCGCCAGCAGCTTGGAACCGGGGTTAGCGGATGAGCAGTTCTTC

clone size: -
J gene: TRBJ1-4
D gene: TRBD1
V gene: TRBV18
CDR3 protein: CASSPSGGDEKLFF
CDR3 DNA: TGTGCCAGCTCACCATCAGGGGGCGATGAAAAACTGTTTTTT

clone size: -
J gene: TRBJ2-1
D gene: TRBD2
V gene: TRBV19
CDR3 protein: CASSALAGTAREQFF
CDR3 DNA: TGTGCCAGTAGTGCCCTAGCGGGAACGGCTCGTGAACAGTTCTTC

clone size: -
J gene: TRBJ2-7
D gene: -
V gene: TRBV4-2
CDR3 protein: CASSQAGAAGNSYEQYF
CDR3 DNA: TGTGCCAGCAGCCAAGCTGGTGCGGCGGGAAACTCCTACGAGCAGTACTTC

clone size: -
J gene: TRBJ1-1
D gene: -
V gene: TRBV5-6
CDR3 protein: CASSSGPYVKQEAFF
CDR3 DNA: TGTGCCAGCAGTTCGGGTCCCTACGTCAAACAAGAAGCTTTCTTT

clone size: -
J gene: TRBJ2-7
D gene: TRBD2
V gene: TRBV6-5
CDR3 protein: CASSYGTSGEQYF
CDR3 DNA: TGTGCCAGCAGTTACGGCACTAGCGGCGAGCAGTACTTC

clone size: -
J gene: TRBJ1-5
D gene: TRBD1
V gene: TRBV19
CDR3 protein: CASSIYDRAGASNQPQHF
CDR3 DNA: TGTGCCAGTAGTATCTATGACAGGGCTGGGGCTAGCAATCAGCCCCAGCATTTT

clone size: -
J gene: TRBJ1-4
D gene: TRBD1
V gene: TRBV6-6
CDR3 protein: CASSRGQGAEKLFF
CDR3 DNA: TGTGCCAGCAGCCGAGGACAGGGGGCGGAAAAACTGTTTTTT

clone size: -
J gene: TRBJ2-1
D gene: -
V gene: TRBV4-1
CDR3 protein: CASSQSRTLSYNEQFF
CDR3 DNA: TGCGCCAGCAGCCAATCACGAACCCTATCCTACAATGAGCAGTTCTTC